Sequencing of this T cell receptor beta chain was carried out in a study of T cell repertoires in cytomegalovirus infection. Background on the study: Use of recently identified HLA-C-restricted and well-studied HLA-B-restricted CMV epitopes was part of the study. Based on public TCR beta signatures, there were indications of CMV infection and of a matching HLA type. General observations from the study: Clonotype analysis showed dominance of the ex vivo response by HLA-C-restricted CMV-specific TCR beta clonotypes. Cumulated frequencies of public TCR beta families served to identify carriers of CMV plus the relevant HLA.

The CDR3 totals 16 residues. The J segment lost 0 bases and the V segment lost 3 bases, leaving 6 bases of the junction unmatched. Germline V CDR1 and CDR2: MNHNS, SASEGT. To note about this clonotype: Its antigen is not identified.

TCRdb ran MiXCR on the reads and lists one entry per CDR3 protein. The table shows almost 90,000 distinct CDR3 sequences, with approximately 32% occurring only once. Sequenced material: CD8+ T cells from cultured PBMCs, taken from culture after CMV antigen stimulation. The gene calls are TRBV6-1 and TRBJ2-3; 7 bases match TRBD2. The sequence came from a human donor in good health (CMV status not recorded). Some clones in this sample may be carry-over from other donors' samples. The CDR3 here is CASSERGGGSTDTQYF. DNA of the CDR3: TGTGCCAGCAGTGAGCGGGGCGGGGGTAGCACAGATACGCAGTATTTT.